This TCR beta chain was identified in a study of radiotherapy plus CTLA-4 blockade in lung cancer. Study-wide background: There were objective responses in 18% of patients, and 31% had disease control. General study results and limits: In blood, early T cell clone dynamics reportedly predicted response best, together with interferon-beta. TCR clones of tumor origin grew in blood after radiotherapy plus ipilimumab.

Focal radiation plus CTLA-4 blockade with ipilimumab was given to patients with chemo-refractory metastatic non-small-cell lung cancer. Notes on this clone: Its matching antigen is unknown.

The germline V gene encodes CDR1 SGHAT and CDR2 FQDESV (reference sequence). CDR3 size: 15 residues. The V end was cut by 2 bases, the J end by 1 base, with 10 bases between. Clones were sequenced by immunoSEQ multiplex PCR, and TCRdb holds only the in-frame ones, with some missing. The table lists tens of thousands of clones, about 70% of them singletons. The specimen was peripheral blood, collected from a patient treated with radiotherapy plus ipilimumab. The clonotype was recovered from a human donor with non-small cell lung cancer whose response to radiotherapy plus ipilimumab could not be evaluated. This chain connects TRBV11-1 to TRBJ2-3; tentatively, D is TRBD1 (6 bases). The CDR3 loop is CASSLNAGGTDTQYF. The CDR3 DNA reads TGTGCCAGCAGCTTAAACGCAGGGGGCACAGATACGCAGTATTTT.